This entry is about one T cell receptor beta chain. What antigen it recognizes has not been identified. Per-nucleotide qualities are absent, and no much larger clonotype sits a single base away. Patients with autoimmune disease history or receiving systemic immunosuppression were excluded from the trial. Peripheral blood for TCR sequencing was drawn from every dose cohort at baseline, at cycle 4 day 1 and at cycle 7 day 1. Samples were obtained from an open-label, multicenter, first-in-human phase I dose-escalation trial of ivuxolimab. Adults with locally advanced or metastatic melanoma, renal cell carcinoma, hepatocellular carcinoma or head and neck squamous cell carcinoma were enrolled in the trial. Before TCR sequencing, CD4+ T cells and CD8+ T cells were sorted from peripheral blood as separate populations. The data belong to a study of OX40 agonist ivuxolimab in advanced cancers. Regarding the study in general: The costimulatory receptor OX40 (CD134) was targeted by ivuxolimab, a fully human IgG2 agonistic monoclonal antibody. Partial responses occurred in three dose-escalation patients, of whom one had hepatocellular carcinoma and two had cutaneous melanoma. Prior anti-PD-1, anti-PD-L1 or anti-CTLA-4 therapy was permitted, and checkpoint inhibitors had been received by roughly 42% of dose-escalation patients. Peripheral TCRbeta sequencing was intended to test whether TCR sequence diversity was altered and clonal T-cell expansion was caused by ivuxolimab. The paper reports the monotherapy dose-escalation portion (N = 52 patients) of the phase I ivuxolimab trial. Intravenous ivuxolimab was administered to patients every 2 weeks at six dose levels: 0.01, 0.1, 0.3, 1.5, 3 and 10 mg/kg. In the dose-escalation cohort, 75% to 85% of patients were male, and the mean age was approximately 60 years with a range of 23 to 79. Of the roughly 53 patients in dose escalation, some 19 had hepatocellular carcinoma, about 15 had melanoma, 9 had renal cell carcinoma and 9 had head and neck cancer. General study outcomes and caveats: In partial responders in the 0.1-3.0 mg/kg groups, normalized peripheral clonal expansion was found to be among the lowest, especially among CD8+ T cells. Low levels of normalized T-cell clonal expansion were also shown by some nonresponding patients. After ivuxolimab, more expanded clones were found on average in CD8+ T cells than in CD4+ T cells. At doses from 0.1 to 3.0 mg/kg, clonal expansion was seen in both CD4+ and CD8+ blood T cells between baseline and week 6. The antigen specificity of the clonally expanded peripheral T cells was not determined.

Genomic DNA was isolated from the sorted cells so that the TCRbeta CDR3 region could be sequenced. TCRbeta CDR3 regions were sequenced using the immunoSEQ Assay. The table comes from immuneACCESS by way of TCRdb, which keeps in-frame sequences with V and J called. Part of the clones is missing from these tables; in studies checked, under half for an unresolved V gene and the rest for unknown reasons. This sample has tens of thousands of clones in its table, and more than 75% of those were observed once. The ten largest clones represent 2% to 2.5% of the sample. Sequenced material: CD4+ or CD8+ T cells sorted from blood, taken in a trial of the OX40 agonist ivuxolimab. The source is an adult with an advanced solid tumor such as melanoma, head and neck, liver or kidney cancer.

The nucleotide sequence reads as follows: TGTGCCAGCAGTTACTCGGGGTGGAGGGGACACAATGAGCAGTTCTTC. Translated, it reads CASSYSGWRGHNEQFF. The rearrangement combines TRBV6-5 with TRBJ2-1; TRBD2 is a weak D gene call, 6 bases matching. V loses 0 bases, J loses 5 bases, and the germline ends lie 14 bases apart. From a lookup of the germline V gene, CDR1 and CDR2 are MNHEY and SVGAGI. The CDR3, from cysteine to phenylalanine, totals 16 residues. Of the read, only the CDR3 DNA is kept; its 48 bases are in frame from base 1.